The 14 T cell receptor beta chains in this list originate from one sample, sequenced in a study of blood T cell repertoires in COVID-19. Clones were read by immunoSEQ multiplex PCR, and TCRdb kept only the in-frame ones, dropping some. The sample includes about 42,000 clones, around 85% of them seen just once. Sequencing used peripheral blood. These receptor sequences come from a human donor in a cohort sampled during active COVID-19.

This sequence joins TRBV6-2 or TRBV6-3 and TRBJ2-1; 9 positions agree with TRBD2. Germline CDR1 MNHEY, CDR2 SVGEGT. V shed 7 bases, J shed 3 bases, and the junction held 4 bases outside the gene matches. The CDR3 extends over 14 amino acids. CDR3 in amino acids: CASIPAGGYNEQFF. CDR3 DNA: TGTGCCAGCATCCCAGCGGGGGGCTACAATGAGCAGTTCTTC.

V is TRBV9 and J is TRBJ2-7; tentatively, D is TRBD2 (5 bases). The CDR3 is made up of 15 amino acids. The germline gives CDR1 SGDLS, CDR2 YYNGEE. V was shortened by 0 bases and J by 5 bases, with 15 bases between the two germline ends. The CDR3 region has the DNA TGTGCCAGCAGCGTAGGTCCGGGGAGAGAGGACGAGCAGTACTTC. It yields the protein CASSVGPGREDEQYF.

This clone was found once. This chain links TRBV5-8 with TRBJ2-3, with 8 bases matching TRBD2. V dropped 6 bases and J dropped 4; count of bases not matched to a gene: 13. The germline V gene has CDR1 SGHTS and CDR2 YDEGEE. This CDR3 has 16 residues. CDR3 amino acids: CASNPGGAAIADTQYF. The CDR3, as DNA: TGTGCCAGCAACCCCGGGGGGGCCGCCATCGCAGATACGCAGTATTTT.

This clone turned up a few times. The rearrangement joins TRBV5-1 to TRBJ1-4; 9 nucleotides line up with TRBD1. The V gene end was trimmed by 4 bases and the J gene end by 1 base; junction bases not matched to a gene: 5. The CDR3 covers 16 residues. Germline loops: CDR1 SGHRS, CDR2 YFSETQ. CDR3 bases: TGCGCCAGCAGCCAACAGGGGGCCGTAACTAATGAAAAACTGTTTTTT. As protein: CASSQQGAVTNEKLFF.

The V and J genes are TRBV7-2 and TRBJ2-7; D unresolved. Germline-derived CDR1 and CDR2 are SGHTA and FQGNSA. V was shortened by 1 base and J by 0 bases, with 7 bases between the two germline ends. CDR3 size: 14 residues. Here the CDR3 DNA reads TGTGCCAGCAGCTTAGGTCCCCACTCCTACGAGCAGTACTTC. As protein: CASSLGPHSYEQYF. Combining the CDR3 with reference TRBV7-2 and TRBJ2-7 gives the whole variable domain GAGVSQSPSNKVTEKGKDVELRCDPISGHTALYWYRQSLGQGLEFLIYFQGNSAPDKSGLPSDRFSAERTGGSVSTLTIQRTQQEDSAVYLCASSLGPHSYEQYFGPGTRLTVT.

V usage is TRBV11-3 and J usage is TRBJ2-5; a weak D match, TRBD2 (5 bases). Trimming left V 5 bases short and J 5 bases short, with 21 bases between. This CDR3 is 16 amino acids long. Germline V gives CDR1 SGHNT, CDR2 YENEEA. The CDR3 here is CASSPGLSSRVETQYF. The DNA of the CDR3 is TGTGCCAGCAGCCCAGGACTTTCCTCTAGGGTCGAGACCCAGTACTTC. The variable domain in full, with the rest retrieved from reference TRBV11-3 and TRBJ2-5, is EAGVVQSPRYKIIEKKQPVAFWCNPISGHNTLYWYLQNLGQGPELLIRYENEEAVDDSQLPKDRFSAERLKGVDSTLKIQPAELGDSAVYLCASSPGLSSRVETQYFGPGTRLLVL.

V usage is TRBV18 and J usage is TRBJ2-3, with D possibly TRBD1 on 5 matching bases. This CDR3 has 16 amino acids. The germline CDR1 and CDR2 sequences are KGHSH and LQKENI. Trimming removed 1 base at V and 0 bases at J, with 11 bases between. The CDR3 DNA reads as TGTGCCAGCTCACCACGTACAGGCTCTAGCACAGATACGCAGTATTTT. Translated, it gives CASSPRTGSSTDTQYF.

The V and J genes are TRBV6-5 and TRBJ2-3; D is uncertain. V lost 6 bases to trimming and J lost 2 bases, with 15 bases between them. CDR3 length: 15 amino acids. CDR1 is MNHEY, CDR2 SVGAGI, per germline. DNA of the CDR3: TGTGCCAGCAGCAGTCCCGGGTACCCCACAGATACGCAGTATTTT. It is translated as CASSSPGYPTDTQYF.

The chain uses TRBV2 and TRBJ1-2, with 10 bases that match TRBD1. V gave up 6 bases and J gave up 1 base; unmatched junction bases: 5. CDR3 length: 15 residues. Per the germline V gene, CDR1 is SNHLY and CDR2 is FYNNEI. DNA for the CDR3: TGTGCCAGCAGGACAGGGGGCGCGATTAACTATGGCTACACCTTC. Translation gives CASRTGGAINYGYTF.

The J gene is TRBJ1-2, the V gene TRBV12-3 or TRBV12-4, with 7 bases matching TRBD1. The CDR3 extends over 12 amino acids. The junction had 4 bases not matched to a gene; V was cut back by 4 bases and J by 8 bases. CDR3 nucleotide sequence: TGTGCCAGCAGTTCGGACAGGAGAGGCTACACCTTC. Its protein product is CASSSDRRGYTF.

The V call is TRBV5-1, the J call TRBJ2-1; TRBD1 aligns across 11 bases. Unmatched junction bases numbered 5, after V lost 3 bases and J lost 6 bases. CDR3 size: 15 residues. Germline V gene lookup returns CDR1 SGHRS and CDR2 YFSETQ. The CDR3 loop is CASSSGQGATNEQFF. As DNA, the CDR3 is TGCGCCAGCAGCTCAGGACAGGGGGCAACCAATGAGCAGTTCTTC.

This clone came up once. This chain links TRBV7-8 with TRBJ1-5, with TRBD1 matching 7 bases. Germline lookup yields CDR1 SGHVS and CDR2 FQNEAQ. The V and J ends lost 5 bases and 3 bases, in that order; junction bases with no gene match: 13. The CDR3 has 17 amino acids. The CDR3 here is CASSVAGTVPFNQPQHF. CDR3 sequence (DNA): TGTGCCAGCAGCGTGGCCGGGACAGTCCCATTCAATCAGCCCCAGCATTTT.

The chain couples TRBV11-3 to TRBJ2-3; 7 positions match TRBD1. The ends lost 3 bases at V and 5 bases at J; junction bases unmatched: 8. Germline loops: CDR1 SGHNT, CDR2 YENEEA. The CDR3 sequence is 15 residues long. CDR3 DNA: TGTGCCAGCAGCTTGGGGGACAGTCAAAGAGATACGCAGTATTTT. Residues: CASSLGDSQRDTQYF.

This clone was observed once. V gene TRBV10-3 combines with J gene TRBJ1-6; D perhaps matches TRBD1 (6 bases). The length of the CDR3 is 15 residues. Germline V gives CDR1 ENHRY, CDR2 SYGVKD. Trimming removed 2 bases at V and 10 bases at J, with 15 bases between. CDR3: CAISERGDGGSPLHF. The CDR3 DNA follows: TGTGCCATCAGTGAGAGGGGGGACGGGGGGTCACCCCTCCACTTT.